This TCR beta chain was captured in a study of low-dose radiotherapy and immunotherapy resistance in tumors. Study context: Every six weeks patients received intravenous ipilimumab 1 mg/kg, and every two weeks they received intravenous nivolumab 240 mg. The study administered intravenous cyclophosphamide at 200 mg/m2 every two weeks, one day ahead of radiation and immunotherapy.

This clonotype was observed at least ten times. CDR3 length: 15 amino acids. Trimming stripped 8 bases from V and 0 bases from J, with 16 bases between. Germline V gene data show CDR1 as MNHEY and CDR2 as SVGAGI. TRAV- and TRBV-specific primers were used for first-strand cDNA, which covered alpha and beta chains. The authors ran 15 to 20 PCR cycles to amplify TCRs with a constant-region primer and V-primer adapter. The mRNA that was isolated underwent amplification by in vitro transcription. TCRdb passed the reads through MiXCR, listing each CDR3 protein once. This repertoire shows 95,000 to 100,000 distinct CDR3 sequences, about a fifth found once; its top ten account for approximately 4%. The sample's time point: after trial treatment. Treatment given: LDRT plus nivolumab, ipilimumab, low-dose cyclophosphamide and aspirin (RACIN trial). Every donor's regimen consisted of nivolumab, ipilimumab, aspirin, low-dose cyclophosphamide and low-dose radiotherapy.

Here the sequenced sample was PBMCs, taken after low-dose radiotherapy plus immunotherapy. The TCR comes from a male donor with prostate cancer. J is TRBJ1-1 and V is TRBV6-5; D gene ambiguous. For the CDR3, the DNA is TGTGCCAGCTCGAAGGGCGAGGGTCTGAACACTGAAGCTTTCTTT. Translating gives CASSKGEGLNTEAFF.